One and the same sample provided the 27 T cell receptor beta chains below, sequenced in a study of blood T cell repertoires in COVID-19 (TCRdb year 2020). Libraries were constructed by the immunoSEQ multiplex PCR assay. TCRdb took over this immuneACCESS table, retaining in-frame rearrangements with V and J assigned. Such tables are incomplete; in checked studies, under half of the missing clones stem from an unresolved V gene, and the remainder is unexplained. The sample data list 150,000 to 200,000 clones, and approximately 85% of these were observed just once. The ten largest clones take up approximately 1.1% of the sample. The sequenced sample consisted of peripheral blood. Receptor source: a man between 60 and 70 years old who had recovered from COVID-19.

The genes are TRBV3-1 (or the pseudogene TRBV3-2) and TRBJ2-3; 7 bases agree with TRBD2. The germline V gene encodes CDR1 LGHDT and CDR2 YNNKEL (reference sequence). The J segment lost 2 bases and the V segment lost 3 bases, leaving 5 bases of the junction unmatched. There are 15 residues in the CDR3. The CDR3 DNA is TGTGCCAGCAGCCAGCCGGGAGGCCTCACAGATACGCAGTATTTT. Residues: CASSQPGGLTDTQYF.

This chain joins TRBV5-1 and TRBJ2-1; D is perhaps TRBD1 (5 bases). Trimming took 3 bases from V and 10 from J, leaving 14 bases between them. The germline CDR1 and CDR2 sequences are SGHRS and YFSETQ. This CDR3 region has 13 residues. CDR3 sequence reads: CASSYSRANEQFF. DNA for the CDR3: TGCGCCAGCAGCTATTCCAGGGCGAACGAGCAGTTCTTC.

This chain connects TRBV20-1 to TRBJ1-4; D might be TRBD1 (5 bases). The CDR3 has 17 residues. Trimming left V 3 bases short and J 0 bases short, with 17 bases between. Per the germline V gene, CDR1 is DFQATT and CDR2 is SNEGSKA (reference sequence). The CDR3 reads CSASIALTVPTNEKLFF. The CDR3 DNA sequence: TGCAGTGCTAGTATCGCCCTGACAGTCCCAACTAATGAAAAACTGTTTTTT.

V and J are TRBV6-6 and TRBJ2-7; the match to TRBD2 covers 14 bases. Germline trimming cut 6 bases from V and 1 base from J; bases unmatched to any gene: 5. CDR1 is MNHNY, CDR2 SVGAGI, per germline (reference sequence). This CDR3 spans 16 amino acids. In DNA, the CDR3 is TGTGCCAGCAGGGGGACTAGCGGGGGTCTTTCCTACGAGCAGTACTTC. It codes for CASRGTSGGLSYEQYF.

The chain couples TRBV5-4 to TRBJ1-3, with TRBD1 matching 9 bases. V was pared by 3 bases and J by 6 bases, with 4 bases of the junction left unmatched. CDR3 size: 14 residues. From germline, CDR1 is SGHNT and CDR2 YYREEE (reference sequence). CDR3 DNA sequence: TGTGCCAGCAGCTCGAAACAGGGGGCAAACACCATATATTTT. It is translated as CASSSKQGANTIYF.

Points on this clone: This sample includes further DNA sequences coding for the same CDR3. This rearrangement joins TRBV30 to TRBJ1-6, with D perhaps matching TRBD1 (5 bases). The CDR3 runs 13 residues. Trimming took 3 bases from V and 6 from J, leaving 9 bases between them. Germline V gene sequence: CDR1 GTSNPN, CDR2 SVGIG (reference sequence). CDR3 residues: CAWRTGGNSPLHF. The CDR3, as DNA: TGTGCCTGGAGAACAGGTGGTAATTCACCCCTCCACTTT.

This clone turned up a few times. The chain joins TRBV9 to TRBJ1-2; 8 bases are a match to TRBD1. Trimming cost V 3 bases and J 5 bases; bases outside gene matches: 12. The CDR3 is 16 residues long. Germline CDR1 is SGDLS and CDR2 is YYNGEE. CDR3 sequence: CASSAGRSGGIYGYTF. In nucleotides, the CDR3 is TGTGCCAGCAGCGCGGGAAGGTCAGGGGGCATTTATGGCTACACCTTC.

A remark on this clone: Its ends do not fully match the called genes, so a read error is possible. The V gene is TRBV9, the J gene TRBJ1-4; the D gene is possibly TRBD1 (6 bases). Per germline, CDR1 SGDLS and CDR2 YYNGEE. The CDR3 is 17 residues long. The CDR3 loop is CASRHRTPTGNNGKLFF. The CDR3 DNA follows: TGTGCCAGCAGACACAGGACCCCGACAGGTAACAATGGAAAACTGTTTTTT.

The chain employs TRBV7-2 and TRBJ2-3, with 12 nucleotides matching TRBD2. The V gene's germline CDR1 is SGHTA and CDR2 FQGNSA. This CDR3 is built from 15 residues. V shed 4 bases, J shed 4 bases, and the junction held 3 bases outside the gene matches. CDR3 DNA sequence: TGTGCCAGCAGCTCGGCTAGCGGGGGGGCAGATACGCAGTATTTT. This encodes CASSSASGGADTQYF.

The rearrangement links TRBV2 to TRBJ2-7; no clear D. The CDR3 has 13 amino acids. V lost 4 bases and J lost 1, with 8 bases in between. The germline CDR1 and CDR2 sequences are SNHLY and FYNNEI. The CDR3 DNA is TGTGCCAGCAGTGTACGGCGGTCCTACGAGCAGTACTTC. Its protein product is CASSVRRSYEQYF. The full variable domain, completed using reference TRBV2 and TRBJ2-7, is EPEVTQTPSHQVTQMGQEVILRCVPISNHLYFYWYRQILGQKVEFLVSFYNNEISEKSEIFDDQFSVERPDGSNFTLKIRSTKLEDSAMYFCASSVRRSYEQYFGPGTRLTVT.

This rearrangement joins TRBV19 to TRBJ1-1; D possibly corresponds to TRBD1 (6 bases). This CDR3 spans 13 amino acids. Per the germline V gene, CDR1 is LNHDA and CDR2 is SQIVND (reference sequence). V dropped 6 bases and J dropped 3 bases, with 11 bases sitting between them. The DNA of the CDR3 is TGTGCCAGTAGGGAACAGGGATACACTGAAGCTTTCTTT. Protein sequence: CASREQGYTEAFF.

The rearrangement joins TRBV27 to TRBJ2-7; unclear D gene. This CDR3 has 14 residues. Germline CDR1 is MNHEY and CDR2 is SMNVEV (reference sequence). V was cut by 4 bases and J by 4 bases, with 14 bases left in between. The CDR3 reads CASSSEAIRYEQYF. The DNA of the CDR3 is TGTGCCAGCAGTTCGGAAGCGATTCGTTACGAGCAGTACTTC.

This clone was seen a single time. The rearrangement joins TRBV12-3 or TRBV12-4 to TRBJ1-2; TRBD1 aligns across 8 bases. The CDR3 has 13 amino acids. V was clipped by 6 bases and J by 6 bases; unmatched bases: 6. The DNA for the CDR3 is TGTGCCAGCAGAGTGGACAGGGATAATGGCTACACCTTC. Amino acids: CASRVDRDNGYTF.

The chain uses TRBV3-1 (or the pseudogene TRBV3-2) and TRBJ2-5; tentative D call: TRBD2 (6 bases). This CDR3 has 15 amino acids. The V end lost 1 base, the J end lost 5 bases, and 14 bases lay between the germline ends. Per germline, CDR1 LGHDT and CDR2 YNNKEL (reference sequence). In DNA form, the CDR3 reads TGTGCCAGCAGCCAAGTTGAGGGGACTTGGGAGACCCAGTACTTC. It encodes CASSQVEGTWETQYF.

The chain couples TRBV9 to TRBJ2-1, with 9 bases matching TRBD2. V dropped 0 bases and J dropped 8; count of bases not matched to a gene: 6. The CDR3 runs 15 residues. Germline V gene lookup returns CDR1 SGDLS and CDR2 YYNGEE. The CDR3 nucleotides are TGTGCCAGCAGCGTAGTGGGTAGCGGGGGATATGAGCAGTTCTTC. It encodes CASSVVGSGGYEQFF. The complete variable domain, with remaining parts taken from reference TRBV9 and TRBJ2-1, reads DSGVTQTPKHLITATGQRVTLRCSPRSGDLSVYWYQQSLDQGLQFLIQYYNGEERAKGNILERFSAQQFPDLHSELNLSSLELGDSALYFCASSVVGSGGYEQFFGPGTRLTVL.

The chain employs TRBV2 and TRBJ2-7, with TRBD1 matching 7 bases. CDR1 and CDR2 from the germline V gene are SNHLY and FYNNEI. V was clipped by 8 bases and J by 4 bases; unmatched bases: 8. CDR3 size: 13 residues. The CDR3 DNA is TGTGCCAGCGCCAACAGGGGACGTTACGAGCAGTACTTC. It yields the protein CASANRGRYEQYF.

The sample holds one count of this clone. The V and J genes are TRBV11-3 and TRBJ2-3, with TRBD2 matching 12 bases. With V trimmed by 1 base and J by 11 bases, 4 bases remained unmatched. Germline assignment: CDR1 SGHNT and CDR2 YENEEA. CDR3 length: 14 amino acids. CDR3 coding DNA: TGTGCCAGCAGCTTAGGACTAGCGGGGGAAAGGCAGTATTTT. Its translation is CASSLGLAGERQYF.

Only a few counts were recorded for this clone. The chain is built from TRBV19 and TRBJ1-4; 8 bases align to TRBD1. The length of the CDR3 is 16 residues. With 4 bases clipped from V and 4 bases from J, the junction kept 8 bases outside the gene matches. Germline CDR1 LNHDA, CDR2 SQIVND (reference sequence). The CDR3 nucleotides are TGTGCCAGTAGTAAGGGGACAGGAGCTTATAATGAAAAACTGTTTTTT. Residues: CASSKGTGAYNEKLFF.

This CDR3 is CASSPTRAPYGYTF. In nucleotides, the CDR3 is TGTGCCAGCTCACCAACGAGAGCTCCCTATGGCTACACCTTC. This chain connects TRBV18 to TRBJ1-2, with D unclear. Germline V CDR1 and CDR2: KGHSH, LQKENI. CDR3 length: 14 amino acids. With 2 bases removed from V and 4 bases from J, the gap between germline ends came to 11 bases.

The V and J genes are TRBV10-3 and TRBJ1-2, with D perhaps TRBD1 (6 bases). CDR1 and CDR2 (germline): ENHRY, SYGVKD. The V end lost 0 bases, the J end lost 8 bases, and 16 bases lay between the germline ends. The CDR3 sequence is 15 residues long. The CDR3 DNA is TGTGCCATCAGTGAGTCGCAACAGGGCCGCCAAGGCTACACCTTC. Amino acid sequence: CAISESQQGRQGYTF.

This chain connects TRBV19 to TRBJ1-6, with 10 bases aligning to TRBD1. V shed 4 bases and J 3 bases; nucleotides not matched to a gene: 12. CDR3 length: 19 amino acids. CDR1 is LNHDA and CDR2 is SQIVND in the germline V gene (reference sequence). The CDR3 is CASSTLKDRGIGYNSPLHF. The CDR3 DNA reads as TGTGCCAGTAGTACCCTGAAGGACAGGGGGATCGGCTATAATTCACCCCTCCACTTT.

CDR3 in DNA: TGTGCCAGCAGCTTACAGGAAATCTCCTACGAGCAGTACTTC. Translated, it gives CASSLQEISYEQYF. This chain uses TRBV7-9 with TRBJ2-7; no firm D call. This CDR3 has 14 residues. The germline gives CDR1 SEHNR, CDR2 FQNEAQ (reference sequence). Trimming took off 2 bases at V and 0 bases at J, with 8 bases between the two ends.

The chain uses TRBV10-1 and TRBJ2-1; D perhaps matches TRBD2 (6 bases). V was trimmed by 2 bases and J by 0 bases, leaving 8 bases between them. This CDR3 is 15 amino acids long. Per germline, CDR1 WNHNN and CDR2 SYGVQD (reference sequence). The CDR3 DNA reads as TGCGCCAGCAGTGAGGGCGGGGACTCCTACAATGAGCAGTTCTTC. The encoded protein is CASSEGGDSYNEQFF.

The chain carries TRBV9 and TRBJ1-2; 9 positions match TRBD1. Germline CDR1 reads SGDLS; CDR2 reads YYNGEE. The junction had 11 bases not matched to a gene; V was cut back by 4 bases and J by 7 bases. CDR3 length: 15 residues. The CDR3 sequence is CASSPLLGQGAGYTF. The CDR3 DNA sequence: TGTGCCAGCAGCCCCCTTTTGGGACAGGGAGCTGGCTACACCTTC.

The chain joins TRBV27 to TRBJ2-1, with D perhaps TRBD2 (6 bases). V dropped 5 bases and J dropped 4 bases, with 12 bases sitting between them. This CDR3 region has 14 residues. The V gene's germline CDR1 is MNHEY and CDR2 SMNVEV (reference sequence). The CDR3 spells CASSPERAYNEQFF. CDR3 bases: TGTGCCAGCAGTCCGGAGCGGGCTTACAATGAGCAGTTCTTC.

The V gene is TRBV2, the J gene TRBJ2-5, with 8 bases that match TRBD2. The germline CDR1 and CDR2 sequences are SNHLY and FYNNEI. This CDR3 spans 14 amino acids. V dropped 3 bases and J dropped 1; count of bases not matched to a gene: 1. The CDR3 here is CASSDGGAQETQYF. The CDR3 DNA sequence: TGTGCCAGCAGTGACGGGGGGGCCCAAGAGACCCAGTACTTC.

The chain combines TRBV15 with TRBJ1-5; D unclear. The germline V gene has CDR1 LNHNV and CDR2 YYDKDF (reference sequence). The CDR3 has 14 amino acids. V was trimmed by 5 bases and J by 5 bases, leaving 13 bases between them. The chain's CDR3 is CATSGQANHQPQHF. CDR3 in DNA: TGTGCCACCAGCGGCCAGGCAAATCATCAGCCCCAGCATTTT.